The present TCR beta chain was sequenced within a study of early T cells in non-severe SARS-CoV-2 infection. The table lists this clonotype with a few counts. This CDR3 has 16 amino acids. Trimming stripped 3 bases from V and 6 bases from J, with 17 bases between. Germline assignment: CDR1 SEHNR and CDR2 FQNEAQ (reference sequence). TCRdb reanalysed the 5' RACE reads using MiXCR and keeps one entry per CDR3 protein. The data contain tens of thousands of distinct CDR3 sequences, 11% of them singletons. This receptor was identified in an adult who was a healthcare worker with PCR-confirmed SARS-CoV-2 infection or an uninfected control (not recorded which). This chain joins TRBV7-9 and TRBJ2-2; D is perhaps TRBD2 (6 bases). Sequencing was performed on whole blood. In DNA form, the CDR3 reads TGTGCCAGCAGCTTGAGTGTGGGACCTAGCGCCGGGGAGCTGTTTTTT. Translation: CASSLSVGPSAGELFF. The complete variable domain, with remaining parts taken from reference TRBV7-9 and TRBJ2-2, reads DTGVSQNPRHKITKRGQNVTFRCDPISEHNRLYWYRQTLGQGPEFLTYFQNEAQLEKSRLLSDRFSAERPKGSFSTLEIQRTEQGDSAMYLCASSLSVGPSAGELFFGEGSRLTVL.